The source of this T cell receptor (beta chain) is a study of CD8 T cell repertoires and HIV-1 epitope variants. The study's findings and limits: Six of nine antigen-specific clonotypes appeared cross-reactive to autologous or escape variants.

Looked up from germline, CDR1 is MNHEY and CDR2 is SMNVEV (reference sequence). The CDR3 spans 13 residues. V was shortened by 3 bases and J by 6 bases, with 9 bases between the two germline ends. Assay used: immunoSEQ multiplex PCR; TCRdb lists only in-frame clones, some missing. In the table there are several thousand clones, 65% to 75% of which are singletons. Worth noting for this clone: Antigen: not known.

This TCR derives from a male donor with HIV. Input material: cultured CD8+ T cells derived from PBMCs. V gene TRBV27 combines with J gene TRBJ2-1; D might be TRBD2 (6 bases). The CDR3 region is CASSLTSTNEQFF. In DNA, the CDR3 is TGTGCCAGCAGTTTGACTAGTACCAATGAGCAGTTCTTC.